These 10 T cell receptor beta chains were all obtained from the same sample, sequenced in a study of radiotherapy plus CTLA-4 blockade in lung cancer. Sequenced by immunoSEQ multiplex PCR; TCRdb stores in-frame clones only, minus some. The sample yields tens of thousands of clones, more than 85% seen once. The sample here was peripheral blood, taken from a patient treated with radiotherapy plus ipilimumab. Receptor source: a human donor with non-small cell lung cancer that progressed on radiotherapy plus ipilimumab.

The J gene is TRBJ1-2, the V gene TRBV29-1, with 10 bases fitting TRBD1. The V gene end was trimmed by 5 bases and the J gene end by 6 bases; junction bases not matched to a gene: 9. CDR1 SQVTM and CDR2 ANQGSEA come from the germline V gene. This CDR3 is 14 amino acids long. CDR3 in DNA: TGCAGCGTTACCCGGACAGGGGGAGGGGATGGCTACACCTTC. Its translation is CSVTRTGGGDGYTF.

The chain uses TRBV7-2 and TRBJ2-1, with D possibly TRBD2 on 6 matching bases. This CDR3 is 13 amino acids long. Deletions cut 6 bases from V and 10 bases from J, with 16 bases between. The germline CDR1 and CDR2 sequences are SGHTA and FQGNSA. CDR3 amino acids: CASRTGLLVEQFF. The DNA for the CDR3 is TGTGCCAGCAGAACGGGACTGCTAGTGGAGCAGTTCTTC. The entire variable domain, with the rest obtained from reference TRBV7-2 and TRBJ2-1, is as follows: GAGVSQSPSNKVTEKGKDVELRCDPISGHTALYWYRQSLGQGLEFLIYFQGNSAPDKSGLPSDRFSAERTGGSVSTLTIQRTQQEDSAVYLCASRTGLLVEQFFGPGTRLTVL.

The V gene is TRBV5-6, the J gene TRBJ1-4, with D possibly TRBD1 on 6 matching bases. This CDR3 has 15 residues. The V gene's germline CDR1 is SGHDT and CDR2 YYEEEE. Trimming removed 4 bases at V and 1 base at J, with 11 bases between. The chain's CDR3 is CASSVYRVTNEKLFF. The CDR3 bases are TGTGCCAGCAGCGTCTACAGGGTAACTAATGAAAAACTGTTTTTT.

The chain is built from TRBV7-2 and TRBJ1-3; no clear D. The CDR3 has 12 residues. Germline V lookup: CDR1 SGHTA, CDR2 FQGNSA. V was shortened by 5 bases and J by 9 bases, with 11 bases between the two germline ends. The CDR3 sequence: CASSQVGSTIYF. The DNA for the CDR3 is TGTGCCAGCAGCCAGGTTGGCAGCACCATATATTTT.

V usage is TRBV9 and J usage is TRBJ2-1, with 8 bases lining up with TRBD2. V gave up 2 bases and J gave up 2 bases; unmatched junction bases: 3. CDR1 is SGDLS, CDR2 YYNGEE, per germline. The CDR3 sequence is 15 residues long. CDR3 DNA: TGTGCCAGCAGCGTCAGCGGGAGCACCTACAATGAGCAGTTCTTC. Protein: CASSVSGSTYNEQFF.

This rearrangement joins TRBV28 to TRBJ1-2; 10 nucleotides line up with TRBD1. Germline V CDR1 and CDR2: MDHEN, SYDVKM. Trimming at V came to 3 bases and at J to 4 bases, leaving 2 bases not matched to a gene. The CDR3 is made up of 14 amino acids. CDR3 sequence (DNA): TGTGCCAGCAGTTTGTGGGACAGGGGCTATGGCTACACCTTC. Amino acid sequence: CASSLWDRGYGYTF.

The chain couples TRBV6-1 to TRBJ2-7, with 7 nucleotides matching TRBD1. The CDR3 spans 13 residues. V dropped 11 bases and J dropped 3; count of bases not matched to a gene: 10. From germline, CDR1 is MNHNS and CDR2 SASEGT. Here the CDR3 reads CAGRQGGYYEQYF. The CDR3 coding sequence is TGTGCCGGAAGACAGGGTGGGTACTACGAGCAGTACTTC.

This clone was seen once. CDR3 coding DNA: TGTGCCAGCAGCTTAGATATGATAAGCGAGCAGTACTTC. This codes for CASSLDMISEQYF. The chain combines TRBV7-2 with TRBJ2-7; the D is unclear. The CDR3 covers 13 residues. Trimming removed 1 base at V and 6 bases at J, with 10 bases between. The V gene's germline CDR1 is SGHTA and CDR2 FQGNSA.

V is TRBV4-2 and J is TRBJ2-7; TRBD2 might be the D (6 bases). The CDR3 is made up of 15 amino acids. Per the germline V gene, CDR1 is LGHNA and CDR2 is YNFKEQ. Between the trimmed V and J ends, which lost 4 bases and 1 base, there was a span of 14 bases. The CDR3 bases are TGTGCCAGCAGCCGCTACTCGGCGGGGTCCTACGAGCAGTACTTC. The encoded protein is CASSRYSAGSYEQYF.

The chain has TRBV5-4 and TRBJ1-4; TRBD1 matches 9 bases. The CDR3 length is 15 residues. Losses at the gene ends were 4 bases for V and 6 bases for J; bases not matched to a gene: 7. Germline lookup yields CDR1 SGHNT and CDR2 YYREEE (reference sequence). The DNA of the CDR3 is TGTGCCAGCAGCCCCCCGGGACAGGGCTATGAAAAACTGTTTTTT. The encoded protein is CASSPPGQGYEKLFF.